This TCR beta chain was sequenced for a study of cytomegalovirus exposure and HLA in healthy donors. The PCR used 60 Vbeta and 13 Jbeta primers. In the study's own analysis: Unique TCR beta chains numbered 80 million to 95 million in a later analysis, with roughly 10 million shared. The repertoire was sequenced with immunoSEQ multiplex PCR; TCRdb's copy has only in-frame clones and lacks some. D and trimming were read from the DNA, whereas the V and J calls and clone size are those reported in that table. Of 70,000 or so clones in the sample, around 74% were seen once. Turning to this clone: What it binds is not known.

Trimming at V came to 6 bases and at J to 8 bases, leaving 2 bases not matched to a gene. Germline V lookup: CDR1 LNHDA, CDR2 SQIVND (reference sequence). The CDR3 is 12 residues long. The study's findings and limits: It was assumed in the presence/absence analyses that sequencing depth was roughly uniform across donors. Later analysis suggested most CMV-associated TCR beta chains were HLA-restricted.

This receptor was taken from a woman aged 60 to 75 in good health and CMV-seropositive. The chain employs TRBV19 and TRBJ1-4; 8 bases are shared with TRBD1. The sequencing sample was made of PBMCs. The CDR3 reads CASRGQAEKLFF. The CDR3, as DNA: TGTGCCAGTAGGGGACAGGCAGAAAAACTGTTTTTT.